The rows below give T cell receptor beta chains drawn from one sample of a study of blood T cell repertoires in COVID-19. Data came from immunoSEQ multiplex PCR; TCRdb stores just in-frame clones and leaves some out. The data hold 200,000 to 250,000 clones, with roughly 80% observed a single time. Sequencing was carried out using peripheral blood. Receptors were obtained from a woman aged 45 to 65 with acute or convalescent COVID-19. Both conserved end residues are part of each CDR3. Each record gives: clone size, J gene, D gene, V gene, CDR3 DNA, CDR3 protein. D genes are given only for firm matches. Clone size is shown for a subset of rows, as once, few, many or a class of expanded clone.

size: .; J: TRBJ2-5; D: TRBD1; V: TRBV2; DNA: TGTGCCAGCAGTGGGACAGGGCAAGAGACCCAGTACTTC; CDR3: CASSGTGQETQYF
size: .; J: TRBJ2-5; D: .; V: TRBV4-1; DNA: TGCGCCAGCAGCCAAGCAGGGGTTCTGCGAGAGACCCAGTACTTC; CDR3: CASSQAGVLRETQYF
size: few; J: TRBJ1-4; D: .; V: TRBV15; DNA: TGTGCCACCAGCAGAGAACGGGTGTCTCGAGAAAAACTGTTTTTT; CDR3: CATSRERVSREKLFF
size: few; J: TRBJ2-7; D: TRBD1; V: TRBV7-9; DNA: TGTGCCAGCAGCCCAGGGGGTCCCTACGAGCAGTACTTC; CDR3: CASSPGGPYEQYF
size: .; J: TRBJ2-7; D: .; V: TRBV3-1/TRBV3-2; DNA: TGTGCCAGCAGCCAAGCCCAGGGCGAGCAGTACTTC; CDR3: CASSQAQGEQYF
size: once; J: TRBJ2-1; D: .; V: TRBV30; DNA: TGTGCCTGGAGTGTTAATTCTAACAATGAGCAGTTCTTC; CDR3: CAWSVNSNNEQFF
size: .; J: TRBJ1-5; D: .; V: TRBV19; DNA: TGTGCCAGTAGTATTTTAAGGGGCGCTCTTCAGCCCCAGCATTTT; CDR3: CASSILRGALQPQHF
size: .; J: TRBJ1-4; D: TRBD1; V: TRBV7-2; DNA: TGTGCCAGCAGGATGACAGGGTACGGTGAAAAACTGTTTTTT; CDR3: CASRMTGYGEKLFF
size: .; J: TRBJ2-3; D: .; V: TRBV7-2; DNA: TGTGCCAGCAGCTCGCACCGGGGGACCGGCGCAGATACGCAGTATTTT; CDR3: CASSSHRGTGADTQYF
size: .; J: TRBJ1-1; D: .; V: TRBV12-3/TRBV12-4; DNA: TGTGCCAGCAGTTTGGAGGGAAACACTGAAGCTTTCTTT; CDR3: CASSLEGNTEAFF
size: .; J: TRBJ1-6; D: TRBD1; V: TRBV2; DNA: TGTGCCTCCAGGACAGGGGCTAATTCACCCCTCCACTTT; CDR3: CASRTGANSPLHF
size: .; J: TRBJ1-1; D: .; V: TRBV2; DNA: TGTGCCAATAAAGGGACCCAGGGGTGGCAGAACACTGAAGCTTTCTTT; CDR3: CANKGTQGWQNTEAFF
size: .; J: TRBJ1-1; D: .; V: TRBV20-1; DNA: TGCAGCTCCCGGGTCTGGGCTGAAGCTTTCTTT; CDR3: CSSRVWAEAFF
size: .; J: TRBJ1-4; D: .; V: TRBV18; DNA: TGTGCCAGCTCACCAGGGTCAGGAGAAAAACTGTTTTTT; CDR3: CASSPGSGEKLFF
size: .; J: TRBJ1-5; D: .; V: TRBV19; DNA: TGTGCCAGTAGTATAGCGGGGGGCGGGCAGCCCCAGCATTTT; CDR3: CASSIAGGGQPQHF
size: .; J: TRBJ2-2; D: .; V: TRBV6-6; DNA: TGTGCCAGCAGTTACCCGGAGCCGAACACCGGGGAGCTGTTTTTT; CDR3: CASSYPEPNTGELFF
size: .; J: TRBJ1-2; D: .; V: TRBV6-5; DNA: TGTGCCAGCAGTTCGTTAGAAAACCGTTATGGCTACACCTTC; CDR3: CASSSLENRYGYTF
size: .; J: TRBJ1-4; D: .; V: TRBV19; DNA: TGTGCCAGTAGTATTGATAACGGTGAAAAACTGTTTTTT; CDR3: CASSIDNGEKLFF
size: .; J: TRBJ1-1; D: .; V: TRBV3-1/TRBV3-2; DNA: TGTGCCAGCAGCCAAGATCTCGGGACTGAAGCTTTCTTT; CDR3: CASSQDLGTEAFF